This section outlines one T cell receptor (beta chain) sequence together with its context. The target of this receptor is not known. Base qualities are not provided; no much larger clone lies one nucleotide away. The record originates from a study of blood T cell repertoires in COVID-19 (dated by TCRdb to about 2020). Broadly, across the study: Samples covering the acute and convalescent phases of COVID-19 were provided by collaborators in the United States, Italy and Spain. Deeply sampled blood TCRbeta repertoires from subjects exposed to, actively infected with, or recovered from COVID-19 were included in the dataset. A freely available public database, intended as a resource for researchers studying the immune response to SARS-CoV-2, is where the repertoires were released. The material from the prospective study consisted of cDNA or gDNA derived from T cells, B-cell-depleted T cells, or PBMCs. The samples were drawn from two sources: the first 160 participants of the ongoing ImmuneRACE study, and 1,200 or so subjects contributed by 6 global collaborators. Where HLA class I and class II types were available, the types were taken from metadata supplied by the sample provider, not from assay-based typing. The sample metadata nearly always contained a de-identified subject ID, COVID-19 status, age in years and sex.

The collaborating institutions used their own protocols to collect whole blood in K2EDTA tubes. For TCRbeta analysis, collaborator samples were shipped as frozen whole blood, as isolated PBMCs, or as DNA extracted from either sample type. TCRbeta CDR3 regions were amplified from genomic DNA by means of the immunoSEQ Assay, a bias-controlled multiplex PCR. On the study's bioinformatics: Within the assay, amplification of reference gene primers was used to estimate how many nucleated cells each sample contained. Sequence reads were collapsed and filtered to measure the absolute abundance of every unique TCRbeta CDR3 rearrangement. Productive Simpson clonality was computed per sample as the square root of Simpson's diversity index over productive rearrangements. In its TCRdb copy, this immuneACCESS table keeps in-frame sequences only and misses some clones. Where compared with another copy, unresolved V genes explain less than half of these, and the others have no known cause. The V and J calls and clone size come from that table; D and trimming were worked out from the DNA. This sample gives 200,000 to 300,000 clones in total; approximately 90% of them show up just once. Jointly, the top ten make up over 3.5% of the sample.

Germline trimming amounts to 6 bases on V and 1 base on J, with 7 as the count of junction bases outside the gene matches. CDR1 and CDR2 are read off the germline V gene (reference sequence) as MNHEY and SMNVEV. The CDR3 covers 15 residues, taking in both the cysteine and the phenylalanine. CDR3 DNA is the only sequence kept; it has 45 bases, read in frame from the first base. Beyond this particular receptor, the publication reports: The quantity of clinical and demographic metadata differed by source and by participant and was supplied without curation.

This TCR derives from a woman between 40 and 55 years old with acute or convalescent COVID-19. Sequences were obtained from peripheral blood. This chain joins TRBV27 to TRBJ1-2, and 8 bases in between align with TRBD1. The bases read TGTGCCAGCAGAAAGGAGACAGGGGATAACTATGGCTACACCTTC. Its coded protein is CASRKETGDNYGYTF.